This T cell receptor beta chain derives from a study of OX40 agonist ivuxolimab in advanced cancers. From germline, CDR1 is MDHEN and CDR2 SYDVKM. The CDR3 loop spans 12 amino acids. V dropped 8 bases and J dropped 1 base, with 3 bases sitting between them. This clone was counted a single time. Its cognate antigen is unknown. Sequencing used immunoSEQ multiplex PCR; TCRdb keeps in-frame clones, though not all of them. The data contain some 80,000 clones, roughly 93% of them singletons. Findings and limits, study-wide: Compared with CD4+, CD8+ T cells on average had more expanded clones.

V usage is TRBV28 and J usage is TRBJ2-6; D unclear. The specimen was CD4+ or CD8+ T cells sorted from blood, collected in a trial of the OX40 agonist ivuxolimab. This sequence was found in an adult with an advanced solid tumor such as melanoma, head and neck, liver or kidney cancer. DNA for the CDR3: TGTGCCAGCGGGTCTGGGGCCAACGTCCTGACTTTC. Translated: CASGSGANVLTF.